This TCR beta chain was recovered during a study of Graves' ophthalmopathy and Graves' hyperthyroidism. RNA transcripts yielded amplified TCR beta CDR3 regions. RT-PCR with HTBI primers came first, then second-round multiplex PCR. TCRdb recomputed calls from the multiplex PCR reads with MiXCR, one row per CDR3 protein. The sample contains about 240,000 distinct CDR3 sequences, less than 55% of which appear only once. The CDR3 runs 14 residues. From germline, CDR1 is LNHDA and CDR2 SQIVND (reference sequence). Trimming pared 1 base from V and 2 bases from J, leaving 8 bases between. This clonotype was seen more than once but under ten times.

What was sequenced was peripheral blood. The chain recombines TRBV19 with TRBJ1-2; D call uncertain. The source is an adult man with Graves' ophthalmopathy. As DNA, the CDR3 is TGTGCCAGTAGTATAGTTCCAGCCAACTATGGCTACACCTTC. Amino acid sequence: CASSIVPANYGYTF. Full variable domain (remainder filled in from reference TRBV19 and TRBJ1-2): DGGITQSPKYLFRKEGQNVTLSCEQNLNHDAMYWYRQDPGQGLRLIYYSQIVNDFQKGDIAEGYSVSREKKESFPLTVTSAQKNPTAFYLCASSIVPANYGYTFGSGTRLTVV.